The 13 T cell receptor beta chains below all came from one sample that was sequenced in a study of control samples from healthy donors and cancer patients. Profiled with immunoSEQ multiplex PCR; TCRdb holds only in-frame clones, not every one. Of 35,000 to 50,000 clones detected, roughly 80% appear once; the ten largest clones hold around 50%. Material for sequencing was blood. The source is a man in his 60s in good health.

The chain has TRBV4-3 and TRBJ2-7; D remains unclear. The CDR3 is 16 amino acids. The V and J ends lost 3 bases and 0 bases respectively, with 15 bases between them. The V gene's germline CDR1 is LGHNA and CDR2 YSLEER. The CDR3 DNA reads TGCGCCAGCAGCCACGGCCGTTTGGCCACCTCCTACGAGCAGTACTTC. Protein sequence: CASSHGRLATSYEQYF.

The gene calls are TRBV6-5 and TRBJ2-7, with D perhaps given as TRBD1 or TRBD2 (5 bases each). The germline V gene encodes CDR1 MNHEY and CDR2 SVGAGI. CDR3 length: 14 amino acids. Trimming took off 4 bases at V and 1 base at J, with 11 bases between the two ends. In DNA, the CDR3 is TGTGCCAGCAGTTGGAGCAGGGAGTCCTACGAGCAGTACTTC. Translation gives CASSWSRESYEQYF.

The J gene is TRBJ2-7, the V gene TRBV21-1; the D segment call TRBD2 is taken from the table without a DNA check. TRBV21-1 has pseudogene status. This CDR3 contains 15 residues. The chain's CDR3 is CASSAGGQGRYEQYF. In DNA, the CDR3 is TGTGCCAGCAGCGCGGGAGGGCAGGGAAGGTACGAGCAGTACTTC.

The chain combines TRBV28 with TRBJ2-5; TRBD2 matches at 7 bases. Germline V gene lookup returns CDR1 MDHEN and CDR2 SYDVKM. V trimming: 5 bases; J trimming: 2 bases; junction bases outside the gene matches: 11. This CDR3 has 16 residues. The DNA of the CDR3 is TGTGCCAGCAGTGAAAGAACGGGGGGAATACAAGAGACCCAGTACTTC. Its protein is CASSERTGGIQETQYF.

As regards this clone: One junction end does not reproduce the germline sequence, and a read error may be involved. This sequence joins TRBV30 and TRBJ2-1, with 8 bases that match TRBD2. This CDR3 spans 15 amino acids. Per germline, CDR1 GTSNPN and CDR2 SVGIG (reference sequence). Here the CDR3 DNA reads TGTGCCTTGAGTGGATTAGCGGGAAAACGGAATGAGCAGTTCTTC. Translation: CALSGLAGKRNEQFF.

J is TRBJ1-5 and V is TRBV19; TRBD1 is a possible D gene (6 bases). CDR3 length equals 14 residues. Germline V gives CDR1 LNHDA, CDR2 SQIVND (reference sequence). Trimming pared 7 bases from V and 4 bases from J, leaving 14 bases between. The CDR3 sequence: CASTNRRGNQPQHF. CDR3 sequence (DNA): TGTGCCAGTACCAACAGGAGGGGGAATCAGCCCCAGCATTTT.

This clone was seen a single time. The J gene is TRBJ2-7, the V gene TRBV6-5; the D gene is possibly TRBD1 (6 bases). Germline-derived CDR1 and CDR2 are MNHEY and SVGAGI. The CDR3 is made up of 13 amino acids. V shed 4 bases and J shed 3 bases, with 10 bases lying between them. The CDR3 DNA sequence: TGTGCCAGCAGTTTGACAGGAAACTACGAGCAGTACTTC. Amino acids: CASSLTGNYEQYF.

Within the sample, this clone is medium-sized. The chain links TRBV5-4 to TRBJ2-7; 15 positions match TRBD2. CDR3 length: 18 amino acids. Germline V CDR1 and CDR2: SGHNT, YYREEE (reference sequence). The trim removed 0 bases at V and 3 bases at J, leaving 7 bases unmatched. The CDR3, as DNA: TGTGCCAGCAGCTTGGCCCCGGGACTAGCGGGAGGTTACTACGAGCAGTACTTC. This gives the protein CASSLAPGLAGGYYEQYF.

This clone is a singleton in its sample. This chain links TRBV25-1 with TRBJ1-6, with D maybe TRBD1 (6 bases). This CDR3 has 17 residues. Trimming pared 1 base from V and 5 bases from J, leaving 15 bases between. Germline CDR1 is MGHDK and CDR2 is SYGVNS. The CDR3 DNA follows: TGTGCCAGCAGTGAATTTACCGGGACACCACATAATTCACCCCTCCACTTT. Amino acids: CASSEFTGTPHNSPLHF. The full variable domain, completed using reference TRBV25-1 and TRBJ1-6, is EADIYQTPRYLVIGTGKKITLECSQTMGHDKMYWYQQDPGMELHLIHYSYGVNSTEKGDLSSESTVSRIRTEHFPLTLESARPSHTSQYLCASSEFTGTPHNSPLHFGNGTRLTVT.

Regarding this clone: At the DNA level, this CDR3 is encoded by other sequences in the same sample as well. V and J are TRBV7-8 and TRBJ1-2; a possible D gene is TRBD1 (6 bases). Germline V gene sequence: CDR1 SGHVS, CDR2 FQNEAQ. V lost 5 bases, J lost 1 base, and 8 bases lay in between. The CDR3 spans 13 residues. CDR3 amino acids: CASSPDSNYGYTF. CDR3 in DNA: TGTGCCAGCAGCCCGGACAGTAACTATGGCTACACCTTC.

This chain joins TRBV6-5 and TRBJ2-1; TRBD2 matches at 9 bases. CDR1 MNHEY and CDR2 SVGAGI come from the germline V gene. CDR3 length equals 15 residues. With V trimmed by 5 bases and J by 5 bases, 7 bases remained unmatched. The CDR3 bases are TGTGCCAGCAGTCCTATAGCGGGGGCCCACAATGAGCAGTTCTTC. Translating gives CASSPIAGAHNEQFF.

The V call is TRBV7-8, the J call TRBJ1-2; the D gene is possibly TRBD1 (5 bases). This CDR3 spans 13 amino acids. With 5 bases removed from V and 2 bases from J, the gap between germline ends came to 9 bases. The germline gives CDR1 SGHVS, CDR2 FQNEAQ. The chain's CDR3 is CASSQDKNYGYTF. For the CDR3, the DNA is TGTGCCAGCAGCCAGGACAAAAACTATGGCTACACCTTC.

This clone was counted a few times. The chain links TRBV4-2 to TRBJ1-5; no definite D call. The CDR3 sequence is 14 residues long. The germline V gene encodes CDR1 LGHNA and CDR2 YNFKEQ. Deletions cut 1 base from V and 6 bases from J, with 10 bases between. This CDR3 reads CASSQVGGSQPQHF. DNA of the CDR3: TGTGCCAGCAGCCAAGTTGGTGGAAGTCAGCCCCAGCATTTT.